The sequence of this TCR beta chain was determined in a study of T cells after yellow fever vaccination (dated by TCRdb to about 2019). Notes on the research overall: The SMART-Seq v4 Ultra Low Input RNA kit was used to prepare libraries from fractions with low cell numbers. Two healthy male donors, one aged 18 to 29 and one aged 30 to 39 years, were included in the cohort. Bulk TCR alpha and beta repertoires were sequenced longitudinally to track T-cell clones before and after primary and booster YFV17D yellow fever vaccination. Blood was collected at multiple timepoints before and after primary and secondary immunization, and bulk PBMC replicates and cell subsets were isolated.

In light of the paper, this sample's treatment or condition label describes: live attenuated yellow fever vaccine strain. PBMCs were isolated from peripheral blood using a standard Ficoll-Paque protocol. Epitope-specific CD8 T cells were sorted with a dextramer loaded with the yellow fever NS4B epitope peptide, together with anti-CD3 and anti-CD8 staining. TriZol was used to extract RNA from bulk PBMCs, from CD4 and CD8 fractions, and from dextramer-positive and dextramer-negative fractions. The CDR3 goes from the cysteine to the phenylalanine over 11 residues. Kept here is only the CDR3 DNA, which spans 33 bases and is read in frame from base 1. CDR1 is given as SGHRS and CDR2 as YFSETQ, both from the germline V gene. Trimming takes 0 bases from V and 7 bases from J, and the germline ends sit 5 bases apart. What the study reported, not specific to this receptor: After the booster, most clones that had expanded after primary vaccination were detected again (about 95% of CD4 and around nine tenths of CD8), suggesting broad maintenance of memory. Because abundant contaminating clonotypes from the bulk population could be contained in FACS-sorted repertoires, computational filtering was required. A small share of clonotypes was detected in both CD4 and CD8 compartments, with the overlap likely arising from convergent recombination. Because only a couple of donors were included in the study, the extent to which the findings can be generalized is limited. Compared with the primary T-cell response, the secondary T-cell response was weaker but faster, peaking on day 5 rather than day 15.

This clonotype was counted ten times or more. No qualities accompany the bases; no much larger clone lies one base away. TCR cDNA was made using 5'RACE template switching, a step that added a universal primer site and unique molecular identifiers. Priming of cDNA synthesis was performed from both the TCR alpha and TCR beta constant segments. Libraries were amplified in two PCR steps, with sample barcodes and sequencing adapters added in the second step. Libraries were sequenced on Illumina HiSeq 2500 (2x100 bp) or NovaSeq (2x150 bp). As for the authors' bioinformatics: Demultiplexing of reads and collapsing into UMI consensus sequences were performed with MIGEC, and V(D)J alignment was carried out with MiXCR. Using edgeR on replicate PBMC samples, clonotypes were called vaccine-responding if FDR was below 0.01 and the log2 fold change was above 5 up to day 15. CD4 or CD8 identity was assigned to each bulk clonotype according to whether the clonotype was present at higher abundance in the sequenced CD4 repertoire or the sequenced CD8 repertoire. Clonotypes enriched at least 10-fold in dextramer-positive over dextramer-negative fractions were defined as NS4B-specific, and CD4-biased clonotypes were excluded. TCRdb applied fastp at Q25 and MiXCR to the public reads, then kept only in-frame beta chains. Each CDR3 protein appears once, grouped with its most common genes and DNA. For this entry, the V and J calls and clone size follow TCRdb and not the study's own pipeline. The sample table contains over 85,000 distinct CDR3 sequences; only one count was recorded for approximately 9% of them. The ten largest make up over 15% of the sample.

This TCR came from a man between 18 and 35 years old who received the YFV17D yellow fever vaccine. The chain was built from TRBV5-1 and TRBJ2-7; the D gene is not confidently resolved. Source: CD8+ T cells not binding an NS4B(214-222) dextramer, sorted from PBMCs, taken around 14 days after the first yellow fever vaccination. What this sample's cell subset or site label stands for: NS4B epitope dextramer-negative CD8 T cells. The DNA sequence is given as TGCGCCAGCAGCTTGGTAGGGGAGCAGTACTTC. This sequence encodes CASSLVGEQYF.